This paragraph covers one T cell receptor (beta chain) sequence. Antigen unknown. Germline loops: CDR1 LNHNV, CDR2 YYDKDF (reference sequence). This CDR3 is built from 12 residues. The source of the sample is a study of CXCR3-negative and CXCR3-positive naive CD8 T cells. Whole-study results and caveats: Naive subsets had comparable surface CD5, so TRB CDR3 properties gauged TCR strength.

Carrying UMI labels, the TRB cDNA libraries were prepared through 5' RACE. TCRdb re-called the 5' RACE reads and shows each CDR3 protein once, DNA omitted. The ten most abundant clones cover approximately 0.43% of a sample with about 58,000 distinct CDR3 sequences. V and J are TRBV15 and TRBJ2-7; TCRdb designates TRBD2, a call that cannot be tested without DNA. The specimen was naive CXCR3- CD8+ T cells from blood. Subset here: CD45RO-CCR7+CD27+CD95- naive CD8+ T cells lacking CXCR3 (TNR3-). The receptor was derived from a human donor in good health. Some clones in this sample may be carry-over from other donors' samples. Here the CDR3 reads CATSGRSYEQYF.